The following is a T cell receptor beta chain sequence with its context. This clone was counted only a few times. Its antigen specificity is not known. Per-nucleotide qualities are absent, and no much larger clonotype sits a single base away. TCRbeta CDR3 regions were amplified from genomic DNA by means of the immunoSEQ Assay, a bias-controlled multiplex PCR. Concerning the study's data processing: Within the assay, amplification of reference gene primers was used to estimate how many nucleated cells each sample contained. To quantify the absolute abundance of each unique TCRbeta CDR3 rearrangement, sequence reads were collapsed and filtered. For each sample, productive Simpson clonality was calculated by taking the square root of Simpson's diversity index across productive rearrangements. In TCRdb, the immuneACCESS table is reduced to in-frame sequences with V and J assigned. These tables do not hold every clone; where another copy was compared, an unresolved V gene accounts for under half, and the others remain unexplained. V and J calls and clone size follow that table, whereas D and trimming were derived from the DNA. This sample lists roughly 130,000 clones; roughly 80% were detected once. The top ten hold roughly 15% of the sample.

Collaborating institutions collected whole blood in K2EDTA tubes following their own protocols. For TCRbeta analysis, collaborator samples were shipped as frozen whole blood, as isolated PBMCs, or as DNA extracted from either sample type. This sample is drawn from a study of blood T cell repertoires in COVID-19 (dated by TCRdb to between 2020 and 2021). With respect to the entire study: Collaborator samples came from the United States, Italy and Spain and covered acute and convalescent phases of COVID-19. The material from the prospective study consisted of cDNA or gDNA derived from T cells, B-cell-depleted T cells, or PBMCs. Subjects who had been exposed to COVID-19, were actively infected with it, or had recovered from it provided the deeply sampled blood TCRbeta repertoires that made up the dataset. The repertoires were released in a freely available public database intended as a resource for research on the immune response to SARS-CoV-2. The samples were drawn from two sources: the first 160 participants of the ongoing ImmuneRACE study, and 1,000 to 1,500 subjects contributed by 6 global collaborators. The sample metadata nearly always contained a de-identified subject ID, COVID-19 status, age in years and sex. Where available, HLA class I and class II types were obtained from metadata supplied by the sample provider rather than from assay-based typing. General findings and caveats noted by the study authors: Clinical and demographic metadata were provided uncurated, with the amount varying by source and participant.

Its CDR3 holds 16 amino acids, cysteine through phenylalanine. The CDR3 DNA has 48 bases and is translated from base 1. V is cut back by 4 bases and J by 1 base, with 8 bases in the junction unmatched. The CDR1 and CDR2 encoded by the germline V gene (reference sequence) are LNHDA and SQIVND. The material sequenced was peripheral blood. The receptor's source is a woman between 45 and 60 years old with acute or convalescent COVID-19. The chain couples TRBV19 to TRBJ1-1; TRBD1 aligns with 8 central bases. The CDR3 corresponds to CASSTRTGYANTEAFF. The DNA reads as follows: TGTGCCAGTAGTACCAGGACAGGGTACGCGAACACTGAAGCTTTCTTT.